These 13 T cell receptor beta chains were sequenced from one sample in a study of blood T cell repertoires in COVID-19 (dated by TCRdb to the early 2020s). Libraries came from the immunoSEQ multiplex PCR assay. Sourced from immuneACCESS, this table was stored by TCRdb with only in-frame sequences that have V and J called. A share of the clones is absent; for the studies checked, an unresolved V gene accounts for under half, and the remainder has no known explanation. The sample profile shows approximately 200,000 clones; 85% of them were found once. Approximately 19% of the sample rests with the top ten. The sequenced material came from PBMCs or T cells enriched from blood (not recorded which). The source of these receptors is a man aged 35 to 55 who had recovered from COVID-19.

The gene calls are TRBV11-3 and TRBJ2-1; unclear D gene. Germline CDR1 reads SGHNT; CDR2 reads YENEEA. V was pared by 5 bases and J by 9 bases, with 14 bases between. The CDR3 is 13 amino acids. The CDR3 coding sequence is TGTGCCAGCAGCCCCGGCGGCGTCGGTGAGCAGTTCTTC. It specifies CASSPGGVGEQFF.

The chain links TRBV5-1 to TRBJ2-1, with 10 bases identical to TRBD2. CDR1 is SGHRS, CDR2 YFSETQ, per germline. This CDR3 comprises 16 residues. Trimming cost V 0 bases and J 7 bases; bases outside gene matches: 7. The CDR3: CASSLGYGLAENEQFF. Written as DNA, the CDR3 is TGCGCCAGCAGCTTGGGATATGGACTAGCGGAAAATGAGCAGTTCTTC.

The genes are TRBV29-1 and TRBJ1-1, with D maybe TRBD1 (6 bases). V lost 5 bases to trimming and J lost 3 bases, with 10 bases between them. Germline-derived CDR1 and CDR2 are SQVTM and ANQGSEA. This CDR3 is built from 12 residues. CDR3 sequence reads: CSVSQGYTEAFF. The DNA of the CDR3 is TGCAGCGTTTCACAGGGTTACACTGAAGCTTTCTTT.

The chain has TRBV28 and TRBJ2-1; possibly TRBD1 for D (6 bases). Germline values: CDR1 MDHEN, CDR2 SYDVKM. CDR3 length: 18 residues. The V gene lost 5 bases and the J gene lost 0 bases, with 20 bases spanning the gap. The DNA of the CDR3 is TGTGCCAGCAGTCCCCCCACCGGGACACAGAGCTCCTACAATGAGCAGTTCTTC. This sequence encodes CASSPPTGTQSSYNEQFF. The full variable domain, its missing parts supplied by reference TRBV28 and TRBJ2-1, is DVKVTQSSRYLVKRTGEKVFLECVQDMDHENMFWYRQDPGLGLRLIYFSYDVKMKEKGDIPEGYSVSREKKERFSLILESASTNQTSMYLCASSPPTGTQSSYNEQFFGPGTRLTVL.

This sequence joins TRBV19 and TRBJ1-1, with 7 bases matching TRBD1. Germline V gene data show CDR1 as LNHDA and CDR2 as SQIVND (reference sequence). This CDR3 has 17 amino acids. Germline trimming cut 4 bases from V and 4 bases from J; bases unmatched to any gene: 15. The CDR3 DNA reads TGTGCCAGTAGTACGGGACAGACCTCCTTTGTTTTCACTGAAGCTTTCTTT. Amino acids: CASSTGQTSFVFTEAFF.

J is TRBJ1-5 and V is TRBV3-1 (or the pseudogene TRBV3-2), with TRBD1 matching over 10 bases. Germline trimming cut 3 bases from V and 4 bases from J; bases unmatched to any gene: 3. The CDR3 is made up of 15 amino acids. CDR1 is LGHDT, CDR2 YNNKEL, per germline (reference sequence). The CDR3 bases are TGTGCCAGCAGCCAGCGGGGACAGGGGAATCAGCCCCAGCATTTT. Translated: CASSQRGQGNQPQHF.

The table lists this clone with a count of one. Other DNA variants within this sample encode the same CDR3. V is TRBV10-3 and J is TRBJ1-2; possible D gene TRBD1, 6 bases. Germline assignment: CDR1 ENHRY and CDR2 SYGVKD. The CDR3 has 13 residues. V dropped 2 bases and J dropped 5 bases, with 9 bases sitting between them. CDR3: CAISELQGYGYTF. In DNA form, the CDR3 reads TGTGCCATCAGTGAGCTACAGGGATATGGCTACACCTTC.

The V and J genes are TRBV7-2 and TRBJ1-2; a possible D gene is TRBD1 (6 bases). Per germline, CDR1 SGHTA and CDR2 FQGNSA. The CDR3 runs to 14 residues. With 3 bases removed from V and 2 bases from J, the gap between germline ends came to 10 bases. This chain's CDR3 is CASSFGTTNYGYTF. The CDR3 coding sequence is TGTGCCAGCAGCTTTGGGACAACCAACTATGGCTACACCTTC.

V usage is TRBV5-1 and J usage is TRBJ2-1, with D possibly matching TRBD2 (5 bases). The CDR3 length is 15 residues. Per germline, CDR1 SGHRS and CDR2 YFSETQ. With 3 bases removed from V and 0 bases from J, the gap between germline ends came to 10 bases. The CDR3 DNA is TGCGCCAGCAGCTCTGGACTGTACTCCTACAATGAGCAGTTCTTC. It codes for CASSSGLYSYNEQFF.

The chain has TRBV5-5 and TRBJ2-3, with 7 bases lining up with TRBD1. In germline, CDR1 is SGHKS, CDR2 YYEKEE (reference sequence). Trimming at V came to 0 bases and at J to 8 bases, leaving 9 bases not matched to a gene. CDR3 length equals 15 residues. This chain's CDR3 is CASSLALDRAGTQYF. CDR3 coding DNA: TGTGCCAGCAGCTTGGCCCTCGACAGGGCAGGTACGCAGTATTTT.

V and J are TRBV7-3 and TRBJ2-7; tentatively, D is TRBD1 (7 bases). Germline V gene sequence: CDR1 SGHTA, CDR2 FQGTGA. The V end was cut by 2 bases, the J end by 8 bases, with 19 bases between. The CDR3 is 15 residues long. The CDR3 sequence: CASSLVGGDRSKQYF. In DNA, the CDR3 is TGTGCCAGCAGCTTAGTAGGCGGGGACAGAAGCAAGCAGTACTTC.

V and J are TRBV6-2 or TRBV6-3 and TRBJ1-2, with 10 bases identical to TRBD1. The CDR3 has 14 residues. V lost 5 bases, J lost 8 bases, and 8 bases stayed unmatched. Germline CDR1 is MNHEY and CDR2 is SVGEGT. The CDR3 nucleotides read TGTGCCAGCAGTAAACCGGGACAGGGGAACGGCTACACCTTC. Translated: CASSKPGQGNGYTF.

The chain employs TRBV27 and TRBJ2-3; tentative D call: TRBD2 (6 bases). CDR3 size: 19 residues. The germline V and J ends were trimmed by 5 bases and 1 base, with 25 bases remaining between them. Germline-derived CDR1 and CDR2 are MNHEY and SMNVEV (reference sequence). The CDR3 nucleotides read TGTGCCAGCAGTCCACGACGGGGGTTGGGCCTAGTTCGCACAGATACGCAGTATTTT. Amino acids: CASSPRRGLGLVRTDTQYF.